This T cell receptor beta chain was obtained from a study of T cell responses to AZD1222 COVID-19 vaccine (dated by TCRdb to the early 2020s). A note on the overall study: AZD1222 recipients given second doses at about 4 weeks or at about 12 weeks were pooled, since spike-specific TCR depth and breadth were not found to differ between the two schedules. A total of approximately 250 trial participants underwent TCR sequencing, of whom 207 had received two doses of AZD1222 and some 25 had received two doses of the MenACWY control vaccine. Trial participants were enrolled by age into subgroups of 18-55, 56-69 and 70-plus years, and around 150, 28 and 57 TCR-sequenced participants, respectively, were included in these subgroups. Study-level results and caveats: Because no samples from the day 14 peak response were available, repertoires could be characterized only after the peak T cell response. In the small 56-69-year group, the increase in depth fell short of significance, most likely because of low power. Conclusions about previously exposed vaccinees were limited because only 5 or 6 AZD1222 recipients were SARS-CoV-2 seropositive at baseline. Participants were mostly white British and included more females than males, and it was suggested by the authors that clonal diversity may have been underestimated. Vaccine-associated CD4 TCRs spanned the whole spike protein, with dominant responses in regions 160-218 and 743-854. Reportedly, almost half of the unique spike-specific TCRs recognized epitopes lying outside the regions that are mutated in the B.1.351 and B.1.1.7 variants. After two AZD1222 doses, spike-specific TCR breadth and depth were significantly higher than at day 0 and than in MenACWY recipients.

Details on this clone: This receptor's antigen is unknown. Base qualities are not at hand, and no much larger clone is one base apart.

V sheds 8 bases and J sheds 3 bases, leaving 8 bases between their ends. Looking up the germline V gene yields CDR1 ENHRY and CDR2 SYGVKD. The CDR3 numbers 11 residues from cysteine through phenylalanine. The kept DNA is CDR3 alone, 33 bases in frame from the first base. The CDR3 regions of human TCRbeta chains were analyzed by immunosequencing. Turning to the authors' computational methods: TCRs in the repertoires were compared against a reference library of SARS-CoV-2-specific TCRs that had been generated with the MIRA antigen-specificity platform. Breadth meant the fraction of unique TCRs that were SARS-CoV-2-associated, whereas depth meant the fraction of total T cells that were SARS-CoV-2-associated. Using the MIRA data, every spike-specific TCR was mapped to the spike region that the TCR reacted to and assigned to either a CD4 or a CD8 class. Log10-transformed breadth and depth values were compared by one-way ANOVA with Sidak's multiple comparisons tests. Entries here come from immuneACCESS through TCRdb and include only in-frame sequences with V and J called. Some clones fail to appear in such tables; in the studies checked, an unresolved V gene covers under half of the shortfall, and the cause of the remainder is unknown. V and J calls and clone size come straight from that table; D and trimming were deduced from the DNA. This sample has more than 100,000 clones in its table, and approximately 91% of those were observed once. Jointly, the top ten make up 1.5% to 2% of the sample.

Taken with the paper, the label for time point translates to: baseline before first vaccination. Samples from vaccinated people were obtained from the UK trials COV001 and COV002, which included a single-blind randomized controlled phase 2/3 trial of AZD1222 (ChAdOx1 nCoV-19) in healthy adults. For TCRbeta chain sequencing, PBMC samples from trial participants were taken at day 0 and at day 28 after the second dose. The sequence is built from TRBV10-3 and TRBJ2-7; the D gene lacks a confident call. This sequence was found in an adult in good health. The source was peripheral blood, collected on day 0 of AZD1222 vaccination. The base sequence is TGTGCCATCGGCCAGGACTACGAGCAGTACTTC. Translation gives CAIGQDYEQYF.